Presented here are 16 T cell receptor beta chains from one specimen sequenced in a study of cytomegalovirus exposure and HLA in healthy donors. It was with 60 Vbeta and 13 Jbeta primers that the PCR ran. The table came from immunoSEQ multiplex PCR; TCRdb's copy has only in-frame clones and leaves some out. The sample includes just over 150,000 clones, approximately 70% of them seen just once. The sample was PBMCs. The receptors here all came from a man aged 35-49 years in good health and CMV-seropositive.

The genes are TRBV9 and TRBJ2-3; 7 nucleotides agree with TRBD1. CDR1 SGDLS and CDR2 YYNGEE come from the germline V gene. V lost 0 bases and J lost 5; bases outside the gene matches: 3. The CDR3 runs 14 residues. The CDR3 here is CASSVGSGGDTQYF. CDR3 nucleotides: TGTGCCAGCAGCGTAGGCTCAGGGGGAGATACGCAGTATTTT.

In its sample, this clone was seen a few times. This chain connects TRBV6-6 to TRBJ1-5; TRBD1 aligns across 9 bases. The CDR3 is 15 residues long. From germline, CDR1 is MNHNY and CDR2 SVGAGI (reference sequence). The V and J ends lost 3 bases and 2 bases, in that order; junction bases with no gene match: 2. CDR3 loop: CASSYRTGGNQPQHF. The CDR3 DNA reads as TGTGCCAGCAGTTATCGGACAGGGGGCAATCAGCCCCAGCATTTT.

The genes are TRBV7-8 and TRBJ1-1, with D perhaps matching TRBD1 (5 bases). V shed 5 bases and J shed 4 bases, with 14 bases lying between them. The germline CDR1 and CDR2 sequences are SGHVS and FQNEAQ. The CDR3 has 14 amino acids. The chain's CDR3 is CASSASTVGTEAFF. The CDR3 region has the DNA TGTGCCAGCAGCGCATCGACAGTGGGCACTGAAGCTTTCTTT.

This sequence joins TRBV30 and TRBJ1-2; possibly TRBD1 for D (5 bases). CDR3 length: 15 residues. Between the trimmed V and J ends, which lost 3 bases and 4 bases, there was a span of 18 bases. Germline V CDR1 and CDR2: GTSNPN, SVGIG (reference sequence). The CDR3 DNA reads TGTGCCTGGAGCCCGACGGCCCCAGGGCTCTATGGCTACACCTTC. This translates into CAWSPTAPGLYGYTF.

This clone is a singleton in its sample. This chain uses TRBV7-2 with TRBJ2-7, with 7 nucleotides matching TRBD2. This CDR3 contains 14 residues. CDR1 is SGHTA, CDR2 FQGNSA, per germline. Trimming at V came to 7 bases and at J to 6 bases, leaving 12 bases not matched to a gene. CDR3 amino acids: CASKAMMGGGEQYF. The CDR3 DNA is TGTGCCAGCAAAGCCATGATGGGGGGGGGCGAGCAGTACTTC.

The chain uses TRBV7-2 and TRBJ1-1; D ambiguous. Germline V gene lookup returns CDR1 SGHTA and CDR2 FQGNSA. This CDR3 has 12 amino acids. Trimming removed 3 bases at V and 5 bases at J, with 7 bases between. The CDR3, as DNA: TGTGCCAGCAGCTTGGCCGGGACTGAAGCTTTCTTT. As protein: CASSLAGTEAFF.

To note about this clone: The same CDR3 arises from other DNA sequences in this sample as well. CDR3 nucleotides: TGTGCCAGCAGCTTAGAGGGGGCCGGGGCCAACGTCCTGACTTTC. Encoded protein: CASSLEGAGANVLTF. J is TRBJ2-6 and V is TRBV7-9; 7 nucleotides agree with TRBD1. The trim removed 1 base at V and 4 bases at J, leaving 1 base unmatched. The CDR3 loop spans 15 amino acids. CDR1 is SEHNR, CDR2 FQNEAQ, per germline (reference sequence).

This clone was counted between two and nine times. CDR3 sequence reads: CASSDGTANEKLFF. The CDR3 coding sequence is TGCGCCAGCAGCGACGGGACAGCTAATGAAAAACTGTTTTTT. The rearrangement joins TRBV5-1 to TRBJ1-4; TRBD1 matches 7 bases. Germline CDR1 reads SGHRS; CDR2 reads YFSETQ. There are 14 residues in the CDR3. V lost 4 bases to trimming and J lost 3 bases; unmatched junction nucleotides: 3.

The sample holds a few counts of this clone. The J gene is TRBJ1-1, the V gene TRBV7-2; TRBD1 is a possible D gene (6 bases). The CDR3 contains 14 residues. Germline V CDR1 and CDR2: SGHTA, FQGNSA. V was trimmed by 5 bases and J by 6 bases, leaving 16 bases between them. This chain's CDR3 is CASSPQTGLAEAFF. The CDR3 DNA sequence: TGTGCCAGCAGCCCACAGACAGGATTAGCTGAAGCTTTCTTT. The whole variable domain, filled in from reference TRBV7-2 and TRBJ1-1, reads GAGVSQSPSNKVTEKGKDVELRCDPISGHTALYWYRQSLGQGLEFLIYFQGNSAPDKSGLPSDRFSAERTGGSVSTLTIQRTQQEDSAVYLCASSPQTGLAEAFFGQGTRLTVV.

This chain links TRBV5-5 with TRBJ1-4, with TRBD1 as a possible D gene (6 bases). Germline lookup yields CDR1 SGHKS and CDR2 YYEKEE (reference sequence). V gave up 4 bases and J gave up 6 bases, with 13 bases separating them. The CDR3 is 14 residues long. The chain's CDR3 is CASSATGFYEKLFF. In nucleotides, the CDR3 is TGTGCCAGCAGCGCTACAGGGTTCTATGAAAAACTGTTTTTT.

The CDR3 loop is CASSLAAGNYYEQYF. DNA for the CDR3: TGTGCCAGCAGCTTAGCCGCGGGGAACTATTACGAGCAGTACTTC. The chain joins TRBV7-2 to TRBJ2-7; weak D call: TRBD2 (6 bases). V lost 0 bases and J lost 4, with 13 bases in between. The CDR3 loop spans 15 amino acids. The germline CDR1 and CDR2 sequences are SGHTA and FQGNSA.

The rearrangement uses TRBV4-3 and TRBJ1-2, with D perhaps matching TRBD1 (6 bases). This CDR3 comprises 14 residues. Germline V gene lookup returns CDR1 LGHNA and CDR2 YSLEER. The V gene lost 5 bases and the J gene lost 7 bases, with 17 bases spanning the gap. The CDR3, as DNA: TGCGCCAGCAGCGAGGGGGGGCGAGGTAGTGGCTACACCTTC. It translates to CASSEGGRGSGYTF.

This clone was counted between two and nine times. V usage is TRBV4-1 and J usage is TRBJ1-5; 8 bases align to TRBD1. In germline, CDR1 is MGHRA, CDR2 YSYEKL. The V gene end was trimmed by 0 bases and the J gene end by 8 bases; junction bases not matched to a gene: 9. This CDR3 spans 16 amino acids. The CDR3 DNA reads TGCGCCAGCAGCCAAGATGGTACAGGGGGGAATGAGCCCCAGCATTTT. This sequence encodes CASSQDGTGGNEPQHF.

This chain joins TRBV4-2 and TRBJ1-6; D is possibly TRBD1 (5 bases). The CDR3 runs to 16 residues. V was shortened by 1 base and J by 3 bases, with 10 bases between the two germline ends. CDR1 is LGHNA, CDR2 YNFKEQ, per germline. Here the CDR3 reads CASSQGLQDYNSPLHF. The CDR3 DNA reads as TGTGCCAGCAGCCAAGGTTTACAGGACTATAATTCACCCCTCCACTTT.

This chain uses TRBV19 with TRBJ1-1, with 7 bases that match TRBD1. The CDR3 sequence is 14 residues long. Germline CDR1 LNHDA, CDR2 SQIVND (reference sequence). The junction had 8 bases not matched to a gene; V was cut back by 6 bases and J by 4 bases. Here the CDR3 reads CASSGTGVGTEAFF. The CDR3, as DNA: TGTGCCAGTAGCGGTACAGGGGTGGGCACTGAAGCTTTCTTT.

The V and J genes are TRBV30 and TRBJ1-2; D is ambiguous. Germline V lookup: CDR1 GTSNPN, CDR2 SVGIG (reference sequence). V was pared by 6 bases and J by 3 bases, with 14 bases between. The CDR3 is 13 residues long. The CDR3 loop reads CACGEGGDYGYTF. For the CDR3, the DNA is TGTGCCTGCGGGGAGGGCGGGGACTATGGCTACACCTTC.